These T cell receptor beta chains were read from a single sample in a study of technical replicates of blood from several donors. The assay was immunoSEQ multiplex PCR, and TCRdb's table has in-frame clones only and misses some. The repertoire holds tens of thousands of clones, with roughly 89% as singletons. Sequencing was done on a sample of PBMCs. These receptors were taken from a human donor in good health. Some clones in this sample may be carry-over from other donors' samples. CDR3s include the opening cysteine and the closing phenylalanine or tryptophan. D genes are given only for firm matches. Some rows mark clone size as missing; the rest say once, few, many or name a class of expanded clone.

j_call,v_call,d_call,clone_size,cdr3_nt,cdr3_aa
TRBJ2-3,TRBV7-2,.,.,TGTGCCAGCAGCTTAGGACTTGACACAGATACGCAGTATTTT,CASSLGLDTDTQYF
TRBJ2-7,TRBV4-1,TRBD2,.,TGCGCCAGCAGCCGTAACCAGGGAGGGTACGAGCAGTACTTC,CASSRNQGGYEQYF
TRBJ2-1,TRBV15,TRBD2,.,TGTGCCACCAGCCCGTCAATGGGACTAGCGTTATACAATGAGCAGTTCTTC,CATSPSMGLALYNEQFF
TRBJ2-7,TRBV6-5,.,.,TGTGCCAGCAGTTTTGCTAGCTCCTACGAGCAGTACTTC,CASSFASSYEQYF
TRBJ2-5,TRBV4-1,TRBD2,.,TGCGCCAGCAGCCAAGATCGAGCGGGAGGTCGTGAGACCCAGTACTTC,CASSQDRAGGRETQYF
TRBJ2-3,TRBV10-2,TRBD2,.,TGCGCCAGGAGCCGGACTAGCGAGTCCGATACGCAGTATTTT,CARSRTSESDTQYF
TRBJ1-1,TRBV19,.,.,TGTGCCAGTAGTATTTTGGGCAACACTGAAGCTTTCTTT,CASSILGNTEAFF
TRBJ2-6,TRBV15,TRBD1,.,TGTGCCACCAGCATCCGGACAGGGGGGGCCAACGTCCTGACTTTC,CATSIRTGGANVLTF
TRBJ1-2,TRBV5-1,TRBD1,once,TGCGCCAGCAGCTTAGCCCTACAGGGGGTCGGTGGCTACACCTTC,CASSLALQGVGGYTF
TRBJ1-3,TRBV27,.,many,TGTGGAAGAGGGTTGGTACACTCTGGAAACACCATATATTTT,CGRGLVHSGNTIYF
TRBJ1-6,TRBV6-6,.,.,TGTGCCAGCAGGGACGGGGTGACTAATTCACCCCTCCACTTT,CASRDGVTNSPLHF
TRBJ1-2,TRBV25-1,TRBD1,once,TGTGCCAGCAGTGCTAATCAGGGGGCAAGCTATGGCTACACCTTC,CASSANQGASYGYTF
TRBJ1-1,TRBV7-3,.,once,TGTGCCAGCAGCTTGCAGGATAACACTGAAGCTTTCTTT,CASSLQDNTEAFF
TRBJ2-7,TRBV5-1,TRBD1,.,TGCGCCAGCAGCGGGACAGGGGAGGCCTACGAGCAGTACTTC,CASSGTGEAYEQYF
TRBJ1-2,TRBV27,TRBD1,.,TGTGCCAGCAGACGAGTCCCGGGACAGGGAAACTATGGCTACACCTTC,CASRRVPGQGNYGYTF
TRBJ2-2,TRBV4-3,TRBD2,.,TGCGCCAGCAGCCAAGAGGCTAGCGGGGGGGGAACCGGGGAGCTGTTTTTT,CASSQEASGGGTGELFF
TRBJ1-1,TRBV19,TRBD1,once,TGTGCCAGTAGTACGACAGGGTTCCCTGAAGCTTTCTTT,CASSTTGFPEAFF
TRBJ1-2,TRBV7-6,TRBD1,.,TGTGCCAGCAGCACACAGGGGTATAATAAGAACTATGGCTACACCTTC,CASSTQGYNKNYGYTF
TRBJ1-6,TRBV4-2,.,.,TGTGCCAGCACCCCTCTCGAGGGCGATAATTCACCCCTCCACTTT,CASTPLEGDNSPLHF
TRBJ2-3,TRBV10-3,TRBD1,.,TGTGCCATCAAGCGGGACAGGGCCACAGATACGCAGTATTTT,CAIKRDRATDTQYF
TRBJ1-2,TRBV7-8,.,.,TGTGCCAGCAGCTCCACCGGGTACTCTAGTTATGGCTACACCTTC,CASSSTGYSSYGYTF
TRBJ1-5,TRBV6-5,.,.,TGTGCCACTCAGTTGGATACTAACCAGCCCCAGCATTTT,CATQLDTNQPQHF
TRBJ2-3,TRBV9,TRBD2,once,TGTGCCAGCAGCGTAGGGGAGGGAGTAGGCACAGATACGCAGTATTTT,CASSVGEGVGTDTQYF
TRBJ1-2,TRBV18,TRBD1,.,TGTGCCAGCTCCCTCCGGGACAGGGATTTTGCTAACTATGGCTACACCTTC,CASSLRDRDFANYGYTF
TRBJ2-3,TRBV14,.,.,TGTGCCAGCAGCCAAGTGGGCGGGAGCACAGATACGCAGTATTTT,CASSQVGGSTDTQYF
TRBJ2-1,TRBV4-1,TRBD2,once,TGCGCCAGCAGCCAAGCAACTAGCGGACGGGATGAGCAGTTCTTC,CASSQATSGRDEQFF
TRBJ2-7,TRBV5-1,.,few,TGCGCCAGCAGAACCGGGACACCAACCTACGAGCAGTACTTC,CASRTGTPTYEQYF
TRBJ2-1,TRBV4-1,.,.,TGCGCCAGCAGCTCCACGAGCGGTCGCTCCTACAATGAGCAGTTCTTC,CASSSTSGRSYNEQFF
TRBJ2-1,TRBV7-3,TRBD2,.,TGTGCCAGCAGCCGGAGCGGGGGGGGATACAATGAGCAGTTCTTC,CASSRSGGGYNEQFF
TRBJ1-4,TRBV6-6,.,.,TGTGCCAGCAGCCGAGGGGGGGTAACTAATGAAAAACTGTTTTTT,CASSRGGVTNEKLFF
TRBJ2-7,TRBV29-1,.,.,TGCAGCGTAGCCGGGACAGAGCAGTACTTC,CSVAGTEQYF